What follows describes a single TCR beta chain. The antigen remains undetermined. From the 5' RACE reads, TCRdb called clonotypes with MiXCR, one entry per CDR3 protein. The sample records around 320,000 distinct CDR3 sequences, 13% to 15% being singletons. The germline gives CDR1 DFQATT, CDR2 SNEGSKA (reference sequence). Trimming cost V 6 bases and J 7 bases; bases outside gene matches: 4. This CDR3 spans 14 amino acids. This entry belongs to a study of T-cell memory formation after mild COVID-19. For the study at large: TCR clusters showed largely donor specificity.

The study's findings and limits: Chiefly within CM and EM were the contracting CD4+ clones; CD8+ ones were within EMRA.

This chain connects TRBV20-1 to TRBJ2-4, with TRBD2 identical over 15 bases. Sequencing used PBMCs or a T cell subset sorted from them (not recorded which). The receptor's source is a man aged 18 to 29 who had mild COVID-19 (a few samples of this study predate the infection). Cell type and time point are not known. As DNA, the CDR3 is TGCAGTGCCCGGACTAGCGGGGGGGCGAACATTCAGTACTTC. It is translated as CSARTSGGANIQYF.